This is a list of T cell receptor beta chains from one sample in a study of blood T cells in healthy people across ages. TCRdb used MiXCR to reprocess the 5' RACE reads, holding one entry per CDR3 protein. The sample holds 1.5 million to 2 million distinct CDR3 sequences, less than 50% seen once. Sequencing was carried out using blood. These receptors all come from a woman in her thirties or forties in good health. The CDR3 runs from the conserved cysteine through the conserved F or W. A D gene is named only where the DNA matches it firmly. A row's size may be missing; if present it is once, few, many or a size class.

abundance	d_gene	v_gene	j_gene	CDR3nt	CDR3aa
.	TRBD1	TRBV10-2	TRBJ1-4	TGCGCCAGCAGCGACAGGGGAGAAGGTCCAACTAATGAAAAACTGTTTTTT	CASSDRGEGPTNEKLFF
many	.	TRBV7-8	TRBJ2-1	TGTGCCAGCAGCTTACCAGATTCCTCCTACAATGAGCAGTTCTTC	CASSLPDSSYNEQFF
few	.	TRBV4-2	TRBJ2-5	TGTGCCAGCAGCTCCGGGACAATCGAGACCCAGTACTTC	CASSSGTIETQYF
.	.	TRBV27	TRBJ2-3	TGTGCCAGCAGTTTATCGAAGATGGCTCGGACAGATACGCAGTATTTT	CASSLSKMARTDTQYF
.	TRBD1	TRBV6-6	TRBJ2-7	TGTGCCAGCGAAAAGACCGGGACAGGGGTCTCCGAGCAGTACTTC	CASEKTGTGVSEQYF
few	TRBD1	TRBV5-1	TRBJ1-2	TGCGCCAGCAGCTTACTCGACAGGGGGGCCTATGGCTACACCTTC	CASSLLDRGAYGYTF
many	.	TRBV29-1	TRBJ2-7	TGCAGCGTTGAATCGGACTCTCCCTACGAGCAGTACTTC	CSVESDSPYEQYF
.	TRBD2	TRBV12-3/TRBV12-4	TRBJ2-1	TGTGCCAGCAGTAGCGGACTAGCGGGGGGACACCCCTCCTACAATGAGCAGTTCTTC	CASSSGLAGGHPSYNEQFF
.	.	TRBV20-1	TRBJ1-1	TGCAGCGGCGAGGGCGCGACTGAAGCTTTCTTT	CSGEGATEAFF
few	.	TRBV9	TRBJ1-2	TGTGCCAGCAGCGGGGGGAGTTGGACAACTAACTATGGCTACACCTTC	CASSGGSWTTNYGYTF
.	.	TRBV11-1	TRBJ2-1	TGTGCCAGCAGCTTGGAGCGAGATTTCTACAATGAGCAGTTCTTC	CASSLERDFYNEQFF
.	TRBD1	TRBV9	TRBJ2-1	TGTGCCAGCAGCGACCGGGACAGGGCTTACAATGAGCAGTTCTTC	CASSDRDRAYNEQFF
.	.	TRBV7-3	TRBJ2-2	TGTGCCAGCAGCGTTAACGCGGGACGGGCCAACACCGGGGAGCTGTTTTTT	CASSVNAGRANTGELFF
few	.	TRBV20-1	TRBJ2-1	TGCAGTGCTAGAAACTTGAATGAGCAGTTCTTC	CSARNLNEQFF
few	TRBD1	TRBV5-1	TRBJ2-5	TGCGCCAGCAGCTCCGGACAGGTCACTGGGACCCAGTACTTC	CASSSGQVTGTQYF
.	TRBD1	TRBV6-1	TRBJ2-1	TGTGCCAGCAGTACGAACCTTAGGGACAGCTACTACAATGAGCAGTTCTTC	CASSTNLRDSYYNEQFF
few	.	TRBV7-2	TRBJ2-4	TGTGCCAGCAGCTCCCAGGGCGGGGTATCCCCAAAGTACTTC	CASSSQGGVSPKYF
.	TRBD2	TRBV6-4	TRBJ2-1	TGTGCCAGCAGTGAGAGGCCTAGCGGGGGGTACAATGAGCAGTTCTTC	CASSERPSGGYNEQFF
few	.	TRBV4-3	TRBJ2-7	TGCGCCAGCAGCCAAGATAGGGGCGCCTACGAGCAGTACTTC	CASSQDRGAYEQYF
few	.	TRBV27	TRBJ1-2	TGTGCCAGCAGTCCCGGACCCTCGCGTCGGGGCTACACCTTC	CASSPGPSRRGYTF
.	.	TRBV12-3/TRBV12-4	TRBJ2-3	TGTGCCAGCAGTTTGGCTACAGGGACCAGCACAGATACGCAGTATTTT	CASSLATGTSTDTQYF
.	TRBD2	TRBV6-6	TRBJ2-1	TGTGCCAGCAGTCCGCGAGCGGGGGGAACCTACAATGAGCAGTTCTTC	CASSPRAGGTYNEQFF
.	.	TRBV7-9	TRBJ2-5	TGTGCCAGCAGCCCCTCAGGCAAAGAGACCCAGTACTTC	CASSPSGKETQYF
.	.	TRBV6-5	TRBJ2-5	TGTGCCAGCAGTTACTTGGGGGGGGGCGGGCAAGAGACCCAGTACTTC	CASSYLGGGGQETQYF
few	.	TRBV27	TRBJ1-2	TGTGCCAGCAGTTTAGATTGGGCAGGGATCTATGGCTACACCTTC	CASSLDWAGIYGYTF
few	TRBD2	TRBV20-1	TRBJ2-1	TGCAGTGCTAGTTTACTAGCGGGGGGAGGCAATGAGCAGTTCTTC	CSASLLAGGGNEQFF
.	.	TRBV6-6	TRBJ2-7	TGTGCCAGCAGTTACGGAGCGGCAGGCGACTCCTACGAGCAGTACTTC	CASSYGAAGDSYEQYF
.	TRBD1	TRBV27	TRBJ2-3	TGTGCCAGCAGTCTACTATACAGGGGTCGGACAGATACGCAGTATTTT	CASSLLYRGRTDTQYF
.	TRBD1	TRBV27	TRBJ1-4	TGTGCCAGCAAGAGGACAGGGCGCGAAAAACTGTTTTTT	CASKRTGREKLFF